This section outlines one T cell receptor beta chain sequence together with its context. CDR1 SNHLY and CDR2 FYNNEI come from the germline V gene. The CDR3 has 16 residues. With 5 bases clipped from V and 4 bases from J, the junction kept 9 bases outside the gene matches. These data are taken from a study of PD-1 blockade in classical Hodgkin lymphoma. Clones were read by immunoSEQ multiplex PCR, and TCRdb kept only the in-frame ones, dropping some. The repertoire holds approximately 24,000 clones, with more than 65% as singletons. Time point of the sample: cycle 4 day 1 (C4D1), after five to seven weeks of nivolumab. Every patient was affected by relapse after autologous stem cell transplantation, while exposure to brentuximab vedotin was not uniform.

The sample here was peripheral blood mononuclear cells (PBMCs), taken before the fourth cycle of nivolumab. The sequence derives from a human donor with classical Hodgkin lymphoma. This sequence joins TRBV2 and TRBJ2-5, with 11 bases identical to TRBD1. In DNA, the CDR3 is TGTGCCAGCAGTCCCCTCGGACAGGGGGCTGGAGAGACCCAGTACTTC. Translated: CASSPLGQGAGETQYF. Together with reference TRBV2 and TRBJ2-5, the CDR3 gives the full variable domain: EPEVTQTPSHQVTQMGQEVILRCVPISNHLYFYWYRQILGQKVEFLVSFYNNEISEKSEIFDDQFSVERPDGSNFTLKIRSTKLEDSAMYFCASSPLGQGAGETQYFGPGTRLLVL.